The clone carrying this TCR beta chain was counted only a few times. Source study methods: From reference gene primer amplification, estimates of nucleated cell counts were derived. The table came from immunoSEQ multiplex PCR; TCRdb's copy has only in-frame clones and leaves some out. Clone size and V and J calls were adopted from that table, with D and trimming inferred from the DNA. The sample holds some 140,000 clones, more than 65% seen once. This entry belongs to a study of blood T cell repertoires in COVID-19. Looking at the study overall: Acute-phase and convalescent COVID-19 samples originated in the United States, Italy and Spain.

Material: peripheral blood. This TCR came from an elderly man with acute or convalescent COVID-19.

The CDR3 nucleotides are TGTGCCAGTAGTATAGATGGGGGGGATTTGATCTGGATTCCCGGGGAGCTGTTTTTT. It codes for CASSIDGGDLIWIPGELFF. The chain combines TRBV19 with TRBJ2-2; TRBD2 matches 7 bases. Germline CDR1 LNHDA, CDR2 SQIVND (reference sequence). This CDR3 is built from 19 residues. Losses at the gene ends were 0 bases for V and 6 bases for J; bases not matched to a gene: 16. The whole variable domain, filled in from reference TRBV19 and TRBJ2-2, reads DGGITQSPKYLFRKEGQNVTLSCEQNLNHDAMYWYRQDPGQGLRLIYYSQIVNDFQKGDIAEGYSVSREKKESFPLTVTSAQKNPTAFYLCASSIDGGDLIWIPGELFFGEGSRLTVL.